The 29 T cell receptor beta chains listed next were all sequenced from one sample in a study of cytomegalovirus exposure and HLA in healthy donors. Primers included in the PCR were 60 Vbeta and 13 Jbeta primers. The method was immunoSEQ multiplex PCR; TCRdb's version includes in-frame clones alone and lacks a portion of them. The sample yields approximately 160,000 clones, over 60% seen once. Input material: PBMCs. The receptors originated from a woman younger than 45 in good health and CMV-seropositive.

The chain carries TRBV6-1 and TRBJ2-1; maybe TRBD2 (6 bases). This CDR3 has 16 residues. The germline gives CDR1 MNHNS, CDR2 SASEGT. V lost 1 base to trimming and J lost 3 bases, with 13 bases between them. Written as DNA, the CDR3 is TGTGCCAGCAGTGAAGATTTGGCGGGGTTCTACAATGAGCAGTTCTTC. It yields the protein CASSEDLAGFYNEQFF.

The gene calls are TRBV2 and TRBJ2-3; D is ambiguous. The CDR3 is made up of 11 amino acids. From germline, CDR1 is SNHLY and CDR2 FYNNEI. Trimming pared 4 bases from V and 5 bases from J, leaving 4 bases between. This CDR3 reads CASSAQDTQYF. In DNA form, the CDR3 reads TGTGCCAGCAGTGCCCAAGATACGCAGTATTTT.

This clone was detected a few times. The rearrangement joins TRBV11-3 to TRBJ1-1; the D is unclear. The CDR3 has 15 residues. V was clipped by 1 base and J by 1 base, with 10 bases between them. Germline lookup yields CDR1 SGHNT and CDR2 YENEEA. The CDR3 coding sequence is TGTGCCAGCAGCTTAGGGGCGACGGAGAACACTGAAGCTTTCTTT. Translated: CASSLGATENTEAFF.

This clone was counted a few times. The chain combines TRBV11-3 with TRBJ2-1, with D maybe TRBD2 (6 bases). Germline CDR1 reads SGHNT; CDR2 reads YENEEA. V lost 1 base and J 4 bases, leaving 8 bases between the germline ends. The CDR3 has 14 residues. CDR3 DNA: TGTGCCAGCAGCTTAGGGGGGGATTACAATGAGCAGTTCTTC. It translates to CASSLGGDYNEQFF.

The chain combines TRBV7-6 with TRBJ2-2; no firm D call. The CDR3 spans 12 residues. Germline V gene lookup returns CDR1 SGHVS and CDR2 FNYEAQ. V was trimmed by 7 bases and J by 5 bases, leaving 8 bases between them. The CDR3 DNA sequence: TGTGCCAGCAAAGAGGCGACCGGGGAGCTGTTTTTT. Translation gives CASKEATGELFF.

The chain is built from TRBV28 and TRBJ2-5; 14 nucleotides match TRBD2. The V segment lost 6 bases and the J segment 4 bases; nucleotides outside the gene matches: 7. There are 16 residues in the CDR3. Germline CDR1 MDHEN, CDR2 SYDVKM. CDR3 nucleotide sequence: TGTGCCAGCAGCCCGCCCGGACTAGCGGGAGGAGAGACCCAGTACTTC. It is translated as CASSPPGLAGGETQYF.

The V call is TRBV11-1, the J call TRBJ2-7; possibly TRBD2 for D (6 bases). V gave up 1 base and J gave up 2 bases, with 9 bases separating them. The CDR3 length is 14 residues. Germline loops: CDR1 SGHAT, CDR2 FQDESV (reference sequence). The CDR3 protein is CASSLDGGTYEQYF. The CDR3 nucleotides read TGTGCCAGCAGCTTAGACGGGGGAACCTACGAGCAGTACTTC.

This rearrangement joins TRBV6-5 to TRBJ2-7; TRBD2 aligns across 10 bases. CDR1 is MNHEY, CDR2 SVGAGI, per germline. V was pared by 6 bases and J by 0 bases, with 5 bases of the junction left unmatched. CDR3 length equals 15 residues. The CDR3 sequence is CASRRLAGASYEQYF. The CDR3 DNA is TGTGCCAGCAGGCGGCTAGCGGGAGCCTCCTACGAGCAGTACTTC.

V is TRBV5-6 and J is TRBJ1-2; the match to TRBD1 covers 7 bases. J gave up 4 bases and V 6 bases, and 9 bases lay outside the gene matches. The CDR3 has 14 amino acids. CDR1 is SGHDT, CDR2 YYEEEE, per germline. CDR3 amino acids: CASTVTGTGYGYTF. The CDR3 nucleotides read TGTGCCAGCACCGTGACAGGGACGGGCTATGGCTACACCTTC.

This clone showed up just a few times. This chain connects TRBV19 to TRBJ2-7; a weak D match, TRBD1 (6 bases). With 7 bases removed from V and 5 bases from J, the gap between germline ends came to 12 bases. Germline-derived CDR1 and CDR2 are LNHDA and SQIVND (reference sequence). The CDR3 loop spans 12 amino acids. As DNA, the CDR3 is TGTGCCAGTAAACAGGGATTCAACGAGCAGTACTTC. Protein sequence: CASKQGFNEQYF.

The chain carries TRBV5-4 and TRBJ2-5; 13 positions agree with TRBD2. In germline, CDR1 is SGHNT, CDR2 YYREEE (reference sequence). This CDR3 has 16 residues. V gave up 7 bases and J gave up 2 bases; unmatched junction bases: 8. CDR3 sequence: CASGRTSGGRQETQYF. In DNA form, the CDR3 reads TGTGCCAGCGGCCGGACTAGCGGGGGTAGGCAAGAGACCCAGTACTTC.

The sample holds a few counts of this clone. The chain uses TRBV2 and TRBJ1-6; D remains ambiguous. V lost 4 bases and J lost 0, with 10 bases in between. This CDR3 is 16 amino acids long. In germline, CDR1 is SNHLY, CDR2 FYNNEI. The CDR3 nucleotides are TGTGCCAGCAGTGCGGAAGGGAGCTCCTATAATTCACCCCTCCACTTT. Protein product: CASSAEGSSYNSPLHF.

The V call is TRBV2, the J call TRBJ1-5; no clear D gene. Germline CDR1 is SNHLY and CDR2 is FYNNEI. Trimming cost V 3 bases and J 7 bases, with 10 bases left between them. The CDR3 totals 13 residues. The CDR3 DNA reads TGTGCCAGCAGTGACCAGTCTCTCCAGCCCCAGCATTTT. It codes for CASSDQSLQPQHF.

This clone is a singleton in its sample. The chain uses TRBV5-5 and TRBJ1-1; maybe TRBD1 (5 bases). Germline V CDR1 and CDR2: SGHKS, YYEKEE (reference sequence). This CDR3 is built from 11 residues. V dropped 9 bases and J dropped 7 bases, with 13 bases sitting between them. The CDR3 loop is CATRGGYEAFF. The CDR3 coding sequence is TGTGCCACCCGGGGGGGATATGAAGCTTTCTTT.

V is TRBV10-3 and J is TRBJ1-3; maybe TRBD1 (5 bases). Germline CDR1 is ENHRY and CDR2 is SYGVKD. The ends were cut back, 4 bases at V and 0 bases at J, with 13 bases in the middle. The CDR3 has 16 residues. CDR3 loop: CAISAGQPTSGNTIYF. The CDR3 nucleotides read TGTGCCATCAGTGCCGGACAACCCACCTCTGGAAACACCATATATTTT.

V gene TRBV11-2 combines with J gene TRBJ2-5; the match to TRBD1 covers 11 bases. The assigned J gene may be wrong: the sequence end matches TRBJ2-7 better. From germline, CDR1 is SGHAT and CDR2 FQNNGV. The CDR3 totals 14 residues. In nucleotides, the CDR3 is TGTGCCAGCAGCTGGGACAGGGGGTACTACGAGCAGTACTTC. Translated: CASSWDRGYYEQYF.

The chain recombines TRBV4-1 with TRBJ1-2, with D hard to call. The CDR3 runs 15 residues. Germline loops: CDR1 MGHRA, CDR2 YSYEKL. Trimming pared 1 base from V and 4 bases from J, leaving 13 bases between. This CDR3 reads CASSQGAAAVYGYTF. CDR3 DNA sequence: TGCGCCAGCAGCCAAGGGGCCGCCGCCGTCTATGGCTACACCTTC.

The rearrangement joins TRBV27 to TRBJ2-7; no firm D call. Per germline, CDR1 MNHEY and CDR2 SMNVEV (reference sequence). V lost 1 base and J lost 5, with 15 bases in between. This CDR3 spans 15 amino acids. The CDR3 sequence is CASSLLPGRVNEQYF. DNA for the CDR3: TGTGCCAGCAGTTTATTGCCAGGCCGTGTAAACGAGCAGTACTTC.

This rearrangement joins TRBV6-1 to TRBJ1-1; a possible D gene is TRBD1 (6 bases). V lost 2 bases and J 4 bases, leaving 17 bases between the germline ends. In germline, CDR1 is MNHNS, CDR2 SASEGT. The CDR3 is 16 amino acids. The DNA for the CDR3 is TGTGCCAGCAGTGAATTCGGTTTCCAGGGGCCCACTGAAGCTTTCTTT. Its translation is CASSEFGFQGPTEAFF.

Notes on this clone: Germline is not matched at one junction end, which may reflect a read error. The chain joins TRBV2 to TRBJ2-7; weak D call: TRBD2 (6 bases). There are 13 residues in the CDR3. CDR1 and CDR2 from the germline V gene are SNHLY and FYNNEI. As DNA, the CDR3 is TGTGCCGGCAGTGACGGAGGGATCGATGAGCAGTACTTC. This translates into CAGSDGGIDEQYF.

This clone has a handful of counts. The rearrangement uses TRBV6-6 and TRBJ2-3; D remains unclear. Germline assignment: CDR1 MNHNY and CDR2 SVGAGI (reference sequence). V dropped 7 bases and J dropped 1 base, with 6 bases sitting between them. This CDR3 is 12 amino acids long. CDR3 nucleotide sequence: TGTGCCAGCAACCAGGGCACAGATACGCAGTATTTT. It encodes CASNQGTDTQYF.

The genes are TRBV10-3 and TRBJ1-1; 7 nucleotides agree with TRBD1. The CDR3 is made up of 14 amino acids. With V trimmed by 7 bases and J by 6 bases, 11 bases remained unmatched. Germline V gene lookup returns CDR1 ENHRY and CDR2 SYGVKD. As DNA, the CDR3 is TGTGCCATCAAGGGGGCAGGAGTCTATTCTGAAGCTTTCTTT. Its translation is CAIKGAGVYSEAFF.

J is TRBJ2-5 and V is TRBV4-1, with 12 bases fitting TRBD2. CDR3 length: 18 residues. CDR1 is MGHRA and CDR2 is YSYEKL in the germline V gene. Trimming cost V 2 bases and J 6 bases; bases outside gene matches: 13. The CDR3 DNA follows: TGCGCCAGCAGCCAACTACTAGCGGGAGGAAGGGACGGGAAGACCCAGTACTTC. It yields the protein CASSQLLAGGRDGKTQYF.

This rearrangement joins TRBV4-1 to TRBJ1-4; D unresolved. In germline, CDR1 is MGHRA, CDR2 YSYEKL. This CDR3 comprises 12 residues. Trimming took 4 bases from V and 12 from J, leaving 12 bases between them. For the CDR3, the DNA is TGCGCCAGCAGCCCCGGATCCGGGGAACTGTTTTTT. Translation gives CASSPGSGELFF.

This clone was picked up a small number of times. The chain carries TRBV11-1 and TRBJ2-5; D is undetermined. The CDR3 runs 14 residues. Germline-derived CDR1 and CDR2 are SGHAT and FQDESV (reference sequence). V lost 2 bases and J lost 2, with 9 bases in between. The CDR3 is CASSLYARQETQYF. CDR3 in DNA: TGTGCCAGCAGCTTATATGCCAGACAAGAGACCCAGTACTTC.

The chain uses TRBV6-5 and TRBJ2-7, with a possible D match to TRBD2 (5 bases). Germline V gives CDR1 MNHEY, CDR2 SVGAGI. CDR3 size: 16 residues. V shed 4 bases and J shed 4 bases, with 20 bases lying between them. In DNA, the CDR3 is TGTGCCAGCAGTTCAGGCCCCGACCGGAGGCCTTACGAGCAGTACTTC. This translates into CASSSGPDRRPYEQYF.

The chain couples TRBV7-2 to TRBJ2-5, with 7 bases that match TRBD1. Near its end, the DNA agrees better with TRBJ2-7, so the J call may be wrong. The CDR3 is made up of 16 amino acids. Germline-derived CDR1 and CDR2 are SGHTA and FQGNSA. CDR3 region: CASSLTPTGYLHEQYF. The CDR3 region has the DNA TGTGCCAGCAGCTTAACCCCGACAGGGTATTTGCACGAGCAGTACTTC.

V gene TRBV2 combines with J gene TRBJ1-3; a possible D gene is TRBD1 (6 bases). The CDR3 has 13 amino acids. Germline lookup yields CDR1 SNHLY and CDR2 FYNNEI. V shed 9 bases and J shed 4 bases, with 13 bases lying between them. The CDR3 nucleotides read TGTGCCAGAGAACAGGGTGTCGGAAACACCATATATTTT. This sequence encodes CAREQGVGNTIYF.

CDR3 in DNA: TGTGCCAGTAGTAAGGCGGCGGGACCCTTCTACGAGCAGTACTTC. Protein: CASSKAAGPFYEQYF. The V call is TRBV19, the J call TRBJ2-7; perhaps TRBD2 as D (6 bases). V was shortened by 4 bases and J by 3 bases, with 16 bases between the two germline ends. The CDR3 has 15 residues. CDR1 and CDR2 (germline): LNHDA, SQIVND (reference sequence).